Sequencing of this TCR beta chain was carried out in a study of blood T cell repertoires in COVID-19. Study information: Samples came from the United States, Italy and Spain, spanning acute and convalescent COVID-19. From T cells, B-cell-depleted T cells, or PBMCs came the material, which was cDNA or gDNA.

The CDR3 loop spans 15 amino acids. V was pared by 0 bases and J by 5 bases, with 8 bases between. Per germline, CDR1 MRHNA and CDR2 SNTAGT. Authors' data handling: Nucleated cell number was recorded as an estimate derived from reference gene primer amplification. Using immunoSEQ multiplex PCR, the repertoire was profiled, and TCRdb retains in-frame clones only, with some absent. V, J and clone size derive from that table, while D and trimming were established from the DNA sequence. The sample holds about 45,000 clones, about 82% seen once. Source material: peripheral blood. The chain uses TRBV6-4 and TRBJ1-6; a possible D gene is TRBD1 (6 bases). The TCR was taken from a man aged 45-65 years with active COVID-19. This CDR3 is CASSDSAGDNSPLHF. As DNA, the CDR3 is TGTGCCAGCAGTGACTCGGCAGGGGATAATTCACCCCTCCACTTT.